This T cell receptor (beta chain) is from a study of cytomegalovirus exposure and HLA in healthy donors. Overall study context: Approximately 85 million unique TCRs from HLA-typed donors were held in an early data release. Of some 410 genotyped donors, around 86% grouped in the Caucasian-associated ancestry cluster. Points from the study as a whole: Upon later analysis, HLA-associated TCR beta chains proved more clonally expanded than other, equally common chains. Cytomegalovirus-associated TCR beta chains were listed, numbering 164.

Primers for the PCR totalled 60 Vbeta and 13 Jbeta. The method was immunoSEQ multiplex PCR; TCRdb's version includes in-frame clones alone and lacks a portion of them. The data show about 43,000 clones, with around 53% seen just once and roughly 6% held by the top ten. V was clipped by 6 bases and J by 0 bases; unmatched bases: 10. CDR1 MNHNY and CDR2 SVGAGI come from the germline V gene (reference sequence). This CDR3 region has 16 residues. By its share, this clone is medium-sized. Its target is not known. Material for sequencing was PBMCs. This receptor was taken from a man in his 60s in good health and CMV-seronegative. The chain recombines TRBV6-6 with TRBJ1-1, with 7 bases aligning to TRBD1. DNA for the CDR3: TGTGCCAGCAGCCGTTGGACAGGAGATATGAACACTGAAGCTTTCTTT. It specifies CASSRWTGDMNTEAFF.